This T cell receptor (beta chain) was recorded in a study of T cell changes during pregnancy in multiple sclerosis. Data came from immunoSEQ multiplex PCR; TCRdb stores just in-frame clones and leaves some out. The repertoire holds about 68,000 clones, with 90% as singletons. The ends were cut back, 4 bases at V and 4 bases at J, with 16 bases in the middle. Germline V gene data show CDR1 as SQVTM and CDR2 as ANQGSEA. CDR3 length: 15 residues. The TCR comes from a female donor with multiple sclerosis, enrolled in a pregnancy study. The starting material was peripheral blood, obtained in the third trimester of pregnancy. The chain carries TRBV29-1 and TRBJ1-4; a possible D gene is TRBD1 (5 bases). The CDR3 loop is CSVVGGIGVNEKLFF. Here the CDR3 DNA reads TGCAGCGTTGTGGGGGGAATTGGGGTTAATGAAAAACTGTTTTTT.